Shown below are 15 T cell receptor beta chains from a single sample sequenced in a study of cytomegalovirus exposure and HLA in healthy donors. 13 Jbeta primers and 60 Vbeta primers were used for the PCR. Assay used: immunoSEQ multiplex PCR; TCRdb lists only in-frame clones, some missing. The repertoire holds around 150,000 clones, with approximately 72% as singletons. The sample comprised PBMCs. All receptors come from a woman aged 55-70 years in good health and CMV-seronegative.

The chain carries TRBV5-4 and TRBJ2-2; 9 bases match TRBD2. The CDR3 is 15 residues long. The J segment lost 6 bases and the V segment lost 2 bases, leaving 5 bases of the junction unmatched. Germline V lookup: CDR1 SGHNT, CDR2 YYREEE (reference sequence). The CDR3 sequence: CASSLAGGIAGELFF. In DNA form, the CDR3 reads TGTGCCAGCAGCTTAGCGGGAGGCATTGCCGGGGAGCTGTTTTTT.

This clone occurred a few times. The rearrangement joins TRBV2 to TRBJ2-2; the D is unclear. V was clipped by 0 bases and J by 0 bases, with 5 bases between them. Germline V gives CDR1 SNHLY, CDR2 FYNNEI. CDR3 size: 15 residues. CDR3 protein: CASSEAGPNTGELFF. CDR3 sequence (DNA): TGTGCCAGCAGTGAAGCGGGCCCGAACACCGGGGAGCTGTTTTTT.

The CDR3 nucleotides read TGTGCCAGCTCCCGCACTGACTCTGGAAACACCATATATTTT. Protein sequence: CASSRTDSGNTIYF. The J gene is TRBJ1-3, the V gene TRBV7-6, with unresolved D. Trimming cost V 8 bases and J 0 bases, with 11 bases left between them. The CDR3 has 14 amino acids. Per germline, CDR1 SGHVS and CDR2 FNYEAQ.

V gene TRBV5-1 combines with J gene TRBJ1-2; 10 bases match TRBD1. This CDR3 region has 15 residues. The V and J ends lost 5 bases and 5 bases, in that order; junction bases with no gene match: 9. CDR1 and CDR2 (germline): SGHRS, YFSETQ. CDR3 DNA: TGCGCCAGCAGTCGCGAGCTGGACAGGGGGTATGGCTACACCTTC. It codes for CASSRELDRGYGYTF.

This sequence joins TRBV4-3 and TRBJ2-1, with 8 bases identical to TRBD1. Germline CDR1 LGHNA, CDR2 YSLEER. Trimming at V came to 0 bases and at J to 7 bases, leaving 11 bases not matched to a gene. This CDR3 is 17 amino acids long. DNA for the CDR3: TGCGCCAGCAGCCAAGATCCGGCAGGGGGCGTACTGAATGAGCAGTTCTTC. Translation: CASSQDPAGGVLNEQFF.

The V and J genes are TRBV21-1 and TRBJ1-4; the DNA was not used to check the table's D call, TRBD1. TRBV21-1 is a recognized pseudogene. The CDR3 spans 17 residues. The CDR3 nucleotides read TGTGCCAGCAGCAAAGTGGGGGGACAGTCGCTTAATGAAAAACTGTTTTTT. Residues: CASSKVGGQSLNEKLFF.

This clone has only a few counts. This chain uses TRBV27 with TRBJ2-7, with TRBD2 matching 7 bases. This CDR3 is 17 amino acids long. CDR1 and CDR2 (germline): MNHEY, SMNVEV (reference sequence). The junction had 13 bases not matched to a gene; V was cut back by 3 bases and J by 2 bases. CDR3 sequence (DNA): TGTGCCAGCAGTTTTCCCTCCGGACTAGTTTTACCCTACGAGCAGTACTTC. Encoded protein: CASSFPSGLVLPYEQYF.

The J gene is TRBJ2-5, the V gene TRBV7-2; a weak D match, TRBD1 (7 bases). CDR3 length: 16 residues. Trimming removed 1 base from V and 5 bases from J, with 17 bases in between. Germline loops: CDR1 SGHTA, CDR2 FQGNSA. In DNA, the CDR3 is TGTGCCAGCAGCTTAGTCTCGCAGGGGGGCCAGGAGACCCAGTACTTC. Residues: CASSLVSQGGQETQYF.

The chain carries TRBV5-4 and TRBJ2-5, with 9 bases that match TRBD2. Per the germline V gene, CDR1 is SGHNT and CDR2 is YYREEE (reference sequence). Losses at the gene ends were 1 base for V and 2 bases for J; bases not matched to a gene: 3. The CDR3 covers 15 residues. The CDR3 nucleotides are TGTGCCAGCAGCTTGTCCAGCGGGGGGCAAGAGACCCAGTACTTC. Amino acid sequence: CASSLSSGGQETQYF.

The CDR3 DNA sequence: TGTGCCAGCAGCTTGAAGGCGGGGGGCCCCACAGATACGCAGTATTTT. This encodes CASSLKAGGPTDTQYF. The rearrangement joins TRBV5-4 to TRBJ2-3; TRBD2 matches 8 bases. V gave up 1 base and J gave up 2 bases; unmatched junction bases: 6. CDR3 length: 16 residues. CDR1 is SGHNT, CDR2 YYREEE, per germline (reference sequence). Complete variable domain (other parts from reference TRBV5-4 and TRBJ2-3): ETGVTQSPTHLIKTRGQQVTLRCSSQSGHNTVSWYQQALGQGPQFIFQYYREEENGRGNFPPRFSGLQFPNYSSELNVNALELDDSALYLCASSLKAGGPTDTQYFGPGTRLTVL.

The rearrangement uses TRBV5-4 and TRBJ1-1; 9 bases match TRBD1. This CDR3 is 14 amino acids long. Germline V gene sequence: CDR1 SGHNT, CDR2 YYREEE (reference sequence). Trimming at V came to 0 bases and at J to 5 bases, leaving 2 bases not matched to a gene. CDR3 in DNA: TGTGCCAGCAGCTTGGACAGGGGGCGGACTGAAGCTTTCTTT. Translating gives CASSLDRGRTEAFF.

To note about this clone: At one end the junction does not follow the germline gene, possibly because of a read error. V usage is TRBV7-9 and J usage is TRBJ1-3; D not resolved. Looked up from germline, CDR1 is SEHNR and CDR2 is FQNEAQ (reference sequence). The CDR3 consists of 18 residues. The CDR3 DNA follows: TGTTCCAGCAGCTTAGCGTCCGTCCAGCGGAGCTCTGGAAACACCATATATTTT. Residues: CSSSLASVQRSSGNTIYF.

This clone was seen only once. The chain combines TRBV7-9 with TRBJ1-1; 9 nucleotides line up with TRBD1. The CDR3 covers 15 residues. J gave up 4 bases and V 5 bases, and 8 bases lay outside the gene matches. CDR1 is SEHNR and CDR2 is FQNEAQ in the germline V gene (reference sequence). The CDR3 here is CASSGGQGRTTEAFF. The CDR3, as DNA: TGTGCCAGCAGCGGCGGACAGGGGCGGACCACTGAAGCTTTCTTT.

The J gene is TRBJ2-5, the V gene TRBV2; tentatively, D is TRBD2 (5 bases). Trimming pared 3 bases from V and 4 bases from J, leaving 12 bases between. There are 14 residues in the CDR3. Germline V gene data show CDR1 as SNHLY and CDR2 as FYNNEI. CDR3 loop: CASSEAGGGETQYF. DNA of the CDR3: TGTGCCAGCAGTGAGGCTGGAGGAGGAGAGACCCAGTACTTC.

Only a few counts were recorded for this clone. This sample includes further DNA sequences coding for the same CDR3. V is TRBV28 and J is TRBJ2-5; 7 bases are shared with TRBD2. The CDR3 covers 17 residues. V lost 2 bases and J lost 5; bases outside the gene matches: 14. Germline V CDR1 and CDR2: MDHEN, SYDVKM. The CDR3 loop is CASSLVAGAWGGETQYF. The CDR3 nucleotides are TGTGCCAGCAGTTTAGTTGCGGGAGCTTGGGGAGGGGAGACCCAGTACTTC. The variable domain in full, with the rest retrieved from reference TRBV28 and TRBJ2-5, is DVKVTQSSRYLVKRTGEKVFLECVQDMDHENMFWYRQDPGLGLRLIYFSYDVKMKEKGDIPEGYSVSREKKERFSLILESASTNQTSMYLCASSLVAGAWGGETQYFGPGTRLLVL.